The 3 T cell receptor beta chains below all came from one sample that was sequenced in a study of shared clonotypes between healthy human individuals. The data were produced by immunoSEQ multiplex PCR, yet TCRdb's version contains in-frame clones alone and is incomplete. Of nearly 750,000 clones in the sample, over 55% were seen once. Sequencing used memory CD4+ T cells sorted from blood. Subset indicated: CD45RA-negative fraction. These TCRs come from a woman in her 30s in good health.

This clone has ten or more counts. This chain uses TRBV7-8 with TRBJ2-7, with 8 positions matching TRBD2. CDR3 length: 13 amino acids. Germline CDR1 reads SGHVS; CDR2 reads FQNEAQ. With 6 bases clipped from V and 6 bases from J, the junction kept 7 bases outside the gene matches. CDR3: CASSGAGEGEQYF. For the CDR3, the DNA is TGTGCCAGCAGTGGAGCGGGAGAAGGCGAGCAGTACTTC.

The rearrangement uses TRBV6-6 and TRBJ1-2; 7 bases line up with TRBD1. From germline, CDR1 is MNHNY and CDR2 SVGAGI (reference sequence). There are 13 residues in the CDR3. Trimming took 5 bases from V and 4 from J; bases not matched to a gene: 4. The DNA for the CDR3 is TGTGCCAGCAGTAACAGGGGTACCTATGGCTACACCTTC. It specifies CASSNRGTYGYTF.

The rearrangement links TRBV9 to TRBJ1-3; D gene unclear. The V end lost 4 bases, the J end lost 3 bases, and 11 bases lay between the germline ends. The V gene's germline CDR1 is SGDLS and CDR2 YYNGEE. The length of the CDR3 is 14 residues. This chain's CDR3 is CASSPNALGNTIYF. The DNA of the CDR3 is TGTGCCAGCAGCCCCAACGCTCTTGGAAACACCATATATTTT. Together with reference TRBV9 and TRBJ1-3, the CDR3 gives the full variable domain: DSGVTQTPKHLITATGQRVTLRCSPRSGDLSVYWYQQSLDQGLQFLIQYYNGEERAKGNILERFSAQQFPDLHSELNLSSLELGDSALYFCASSPNALGNTIYFGEGSWLTVV.